This T cell receptor (beta chain) was sequenced during a study of CD8 T cells in ankylosing spondylitis. 5'-RACE, quantitative and with molecular barcodes, yielded the TCR beta libraries. One entry per CDR3 protein, called by TCRdb with MiXCR from the 5' RACE reads. The profile shows 250,000 or so distinct CDR3 sequences, about 20% of them singletons. Study-wide findings and caveats: Some of the motif variants had earlier been found in reactive arthritis patients' fluid and blood. Disease-linked clones were reportedly significantly enriched in matched ankylosing spondylitis synovial fluid. A TCR beta motif made of several highly homologous variants seemed typical of ankylosing spondylitis blood.

The CDR3 totals 19 residues. V shed 0 bases and J 0 bases; nucleotides not matched to a gene: 7. From germline, CDR1 is LGHNA and CDR2 YNFKEQ. This clonotype was counted a few times. Its cognate antigen is unknown. This chain joins TRBV4-2 and TRBJ2-4, with 11 bases identical to TRBD2. This clonotype originated in a male donor with ankylosing spondylitis or in good health (not recorded which). The sequencing sample was made of blood, either unsorted or a sorted T cell fraction (not recorded which). The CDR3 nucleotides are TGTGCCAGCAGCCAAGATCCGGTAGCGGGAGGGTTAGCCAAAAACATTCAGTACTTC. Translated: CASSQDPVAGGLAKNIQYF.